What follows describes a single T cell receptor (beta chain). The sample comes from a study of blood T cell repertoires in COVID-19. V was cut by 6 bases and J by 0 bases, with 8 bases left in between. CDR3 size: 13 residues. Germline CDR1 and CDR2: MNHEY and SVGAGI. Per the study methods: Amplification of reference gene primers provided the estimated nucleated cell counts. Generated by immunoSEQ multiplex PCR, the TCRdb table keeps only in-frame clones and is missing some. V and J calls and clone size are copied from that table; D and trimming were computed from the DNA. The sample lists over 300,000 clones, roughly 90% occurring once.

The chain carries TRBV6-5 and TRBJ2-5, with D perhaps matching TRBD1 (5 bases). The sequence was collected from a man aged 35 to 55 with acute or convalescent COVID-19. Sequencing input: peripheral blood. The CDR3 coding sequence is TGTGCCAGCAGGGGGCCAAACCAAGAGACCCAGTACTTC. As protein: CASRGPNQETQYF.